What follows is one T cell receptor beta chain and its context. Its cognate antigen is unknown. Terminally differentiated effector memory CD45RA+ cells were excluded by CCR7 positive selection of CD45RO-negative cells. These data belong to a study of shared clonotypes between healthy human individuals. The wider study: Serving as donors were a couple of women and a few men, whose ages spanned 18 to 49.

Study-wide results and caveats: Relative to memory subsets, naive subsets generally showed larger estimated richness. Generation probabilities were higher for clonotypes shared across all four sorted-subset donors than for unshared ones.

The CDR3 runs to 14 residues. Germline trimming cut 6 bases from V and 2 bases from J; bases unmatched to any gene: 5. In germline, CDR1 is MNHEY, CDR2 SMNVEV (reference sequence). Produced via immunoSEQ multiplex PCR; TCRdb's table is partial and in-frame only. The table shows over 750,000 clones, with around 96% occurring only once. This sequence was found in a young man in good health. Sequencing was performed on naive CD8+ T cells sorted from blood. V usage is TRBV27 and J usage is TRBJ2-7; TRBD1 matches 9 bases. CDR3 residues: CASRPGQGAYEQYF. The CDR3 DNA is TGTGCCAGCAGGCCGGGACAGGGAGCCTACGAGCAGTACTTC.